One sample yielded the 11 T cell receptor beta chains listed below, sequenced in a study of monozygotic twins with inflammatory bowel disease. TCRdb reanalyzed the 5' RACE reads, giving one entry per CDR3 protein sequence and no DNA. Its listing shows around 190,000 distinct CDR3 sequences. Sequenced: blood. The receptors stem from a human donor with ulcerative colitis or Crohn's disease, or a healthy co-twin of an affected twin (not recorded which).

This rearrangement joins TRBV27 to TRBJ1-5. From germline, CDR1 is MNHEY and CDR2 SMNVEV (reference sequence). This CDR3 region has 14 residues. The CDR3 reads CASSLGGGGQPQHF.

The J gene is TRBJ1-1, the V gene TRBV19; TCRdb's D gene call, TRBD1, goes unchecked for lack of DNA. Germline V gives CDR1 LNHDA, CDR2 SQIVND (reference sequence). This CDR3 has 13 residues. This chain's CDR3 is CASRQGAAIEAFF. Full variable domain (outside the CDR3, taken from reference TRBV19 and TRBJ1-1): DGGITQSPKYLFRKEGQNVTLSCEQNLNHDAMYWYRQDPGQGLRLIYYSQIVNDFQKGDIAEGYSVSREKKESFPLTVTSAQKNPTAFYLCASRQGAAIEAFFGQGTRLTVV.

This CDR3 reads CSVSGQRAYEQYF. The chain links TRBV29-1 to TRBJ2-7; as DNA is missing, the TRBD1 call by TCRdb cannot be tested. The CDR3 totals 13 residues. Germline lookup yields CDR1 SQVTM and CDR2 ANQGSEA.

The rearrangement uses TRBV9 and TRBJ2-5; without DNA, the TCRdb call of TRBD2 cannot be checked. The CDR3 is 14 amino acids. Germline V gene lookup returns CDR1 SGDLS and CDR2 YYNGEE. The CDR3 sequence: CASSPGTSQETQYF. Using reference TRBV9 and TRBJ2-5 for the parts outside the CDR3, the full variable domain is DSGVTQTPKHLITATGQRVTLRCSPRSGDLSVYWYQQSLDQGLQFLIQYYNGEERAKGNILERFSAQQFPDLHSELNLSSLELGDSALYFCASSPGTSQETQYFGPGTRLLVL.

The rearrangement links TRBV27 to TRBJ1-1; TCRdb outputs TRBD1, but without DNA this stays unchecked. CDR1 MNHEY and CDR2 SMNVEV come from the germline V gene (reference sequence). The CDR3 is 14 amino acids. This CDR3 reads CASSLQGYGTEAFF.

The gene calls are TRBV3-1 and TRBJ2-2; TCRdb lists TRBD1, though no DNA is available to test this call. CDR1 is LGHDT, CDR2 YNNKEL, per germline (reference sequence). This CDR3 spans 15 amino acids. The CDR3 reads CASSQDDRKKGELFF.

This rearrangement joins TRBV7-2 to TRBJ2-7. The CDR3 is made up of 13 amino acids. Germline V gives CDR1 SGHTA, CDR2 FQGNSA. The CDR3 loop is CASSLYRFPTQYF. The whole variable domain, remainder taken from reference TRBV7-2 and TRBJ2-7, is GAGVSQSPSNKVTEKGKDVELRCDPISGHTALYWYRQSLGQGLEFLIYFQGNSAPDKSGLPSDRFSAERTGGSVSTLTIQRTQQEDSAVYLCASSLYRFPTQYFGPGTRLTVT.

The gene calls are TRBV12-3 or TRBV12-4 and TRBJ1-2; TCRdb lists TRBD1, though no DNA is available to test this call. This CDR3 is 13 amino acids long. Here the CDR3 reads CASSPKTGTSGTF.

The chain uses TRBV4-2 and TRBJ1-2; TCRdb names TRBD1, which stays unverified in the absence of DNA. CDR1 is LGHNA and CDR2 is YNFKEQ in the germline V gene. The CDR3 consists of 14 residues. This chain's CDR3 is CASSKTGTGYGYTF.

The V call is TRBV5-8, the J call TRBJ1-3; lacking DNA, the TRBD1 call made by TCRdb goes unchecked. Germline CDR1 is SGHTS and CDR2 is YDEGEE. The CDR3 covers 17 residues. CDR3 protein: CASSFRGRGASGNTIYF. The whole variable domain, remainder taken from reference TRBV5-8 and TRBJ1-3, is EAGVTQSPTHLIKTRGQQATLRCSPISGHTSVYWYQQALGLGLQFLLWYDEGEERNRGNFPPRFSGRQFPNYSSELNVNALELEDSALYLCASSFRGRGASGNTIYFGEGSWLTVV.

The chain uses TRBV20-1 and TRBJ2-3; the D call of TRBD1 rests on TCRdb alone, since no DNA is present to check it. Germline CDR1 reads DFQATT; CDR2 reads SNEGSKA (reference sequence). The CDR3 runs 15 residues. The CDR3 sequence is CSARDGTGPSYPQYF.